The 7 T cell receptor beta chains presented below share a single source sample, sequenced in a study of shared clonotypes between healthy human individuals. Profiling relied on immunoSEQ multiplex PCR, and the TCRdb table lists in-frame clones only, not all of them. The table lists 470,000 or so clones, around 73% of them singletons. The sequenced sample was PBMCs. The receptor set was obtained from a middle-aged woman in good health. Some clones in this sample may be carry-over from other donors' samples.

This chain links TRBV11-1 with TRBJ2-3; no firm D call. Per germline, CDR1 SGHAT and CDR2 FQDESV (reference sequence). Trimming shortened V by 3 bases and J by 6 bases, and 4 bases separated the two germline ends. CDR3 length: 11 residues. The CDR3 nucleotides read TGTGCCAGCAGCTTGACTGATACGCAGTATTTT. Translating it yields CASSLTDTQYF.

This chain joins TRBV7-2 and TRBJ2-1; 14 bases line up with TRBD2. In germline, CDR1 is SGHTA, CDR2 FQGNSA. The V gene end was trimmed by 4 bases and the J gene end by 8 bases; junction bases not matched to a gene: 7. The CDR3 totals 16 residues. DNA for the CDR3: TGTGCCAGCAGCTCCAGACTAGCGGGAGGGATGGATGAGCAGTTCTTC. The encoded protein is CASSSRLAGGMDEQFF.

This sequence joins TRBV14 and TRBJ1-1; D is undetermined. The CDR3 sequence is 19 residues long. V was trimmed by 3 bases and J by 0 bases, leaving 23 bases between them. The germline V gene has CDR1 SGHDN and CDR2 FVKESK. CDR3 nucleotide sequence: TGTGCCAGCAGCCACTATCCGGGAGACCCCATGTCCATGAACACTGAAGCTTTCTTT. Encoded protein: CASSHYPGDPMSMNTEAFF.

This clone was recorded a few times. V is TRBV2 and J is TRBJ2-1; D perhaps matches TRBD1 (5 bases). This CDR3 contains 14 residues. The ends were cut back, 6 bases at V and 2 bases at J, with 11 bases in the middle. Germline V gene data show CDR1 as SNHLY and CDR2 as FYNNEI. The CDR3 coding sequence is TGTGCCAGCAGCCCAGACAGCACCTACAATGAGCAGTTCTTC. Protein sequence: CASSPDSTYNEQFF.

This clone was recorded only once. The V gene is TRBV10-3, the J gene TRBJ2-5; the D gene is possibly TRBD2 (7 bases). Looked up from germline, CDR1 is ENHRY and CDR2 is SYGVKD. The CDR3 covers 13 residues. V lost 8 bases to trimming and J lost 0 bases, with 10 bases between them. The DNA of the CDR3 is TGTGCCATCGGGGGGGGGCACCAAGAGACCCAGTACTTC. Protein sequence: CAIGGGHQETQYF.

The chain is built from TRBV28 and TRBJ2-1; the match to TRBD1 covers 9 bases. The CDR3 is 16 amino acids. Germline V CDR1 and CDR2: MDHEN, SYDVKM. The V and J ends lost 6 bases and 2 bases, in that order; junction bases with no gene match: 8. CDR3 protein: CASRLYRDRAYNEQFF. The CDR3 region has the DNA TGTGCCAGCAGACTCTACCGGGACAGGGCCTACAATGAGCAGTTCTTC.

In DNA, the CDR3 is TGTGCCAGCACGTTAGGGACAGGATCCTACAATGAGCAGTTCTTC. This encodes CASTLGTGSYNEQFF. The chain couples TRBV6-1 to TRBJ2-1; 8 nucleotides align to TRBD1. Germline assignment: CDR1 MNHNS and CDR2 SASEGT. J lost 1 base, V lost 7 bases, and 6 bases had no gene match. The CDR3 runs 15 residues.